The clone carrying this T cell receptor beta chain was detected only once. Its antigen is unknown. This record belongs to a study of cytomegalovirus exposure and HLA in healthy donors. On the study more broadly: An earlier analysis identified 120 million or so unique TCR beta sequences in about 179 million T cells. Study results and caveats: Presence/absence comparisons presumed near-even sequencing depth among donors. TCR beta sequences reportedly predicted most subjects' HLA-A and HLA-B alleles accurately. Association with HLA alleles at 0.05 false discovery rate was found for 16,951 TCR beta sequences in a later analysis.

Primers: 60 Vbeta forward and 13 Jbeta reverse. Here immunoSEQ multiplex PCR was the method, and the copy in TCRdb shows in-frame clones only, minus some. Counted here are about 43,000 clones, under 60% occurring once; the ten biggest clones make up 6%. The V and J ends lost 8 bases and 2 bases respectively, with 19 bases between them. Germline-derived CDR1 and CDR2 are SEHNR and FQNEAQ (reference sequence). The CDR3 runs to 15 residues. The gene calls are TRBV7-9 and TRBJ2-7; a weak D match, TRBD2 (6 bases). The source material was PBMCs. The sequence was obtained from a man aged 55 to 69 in good health and CMV-seronegative. CDR3 sequence: CASFPLAAIPYEQYF. The CDR3 nucleotides are TGTGCCAGCTTCCCACTAGCAGCAATTCCCTACGAGCAGTACTTC.